This TCR beta chain was found in a study of regulatory T cells in long-lasting Graves disease. The study's findings and limits: The number of shared public clonotypes was higher in persistent patients (roughly 3,000) than new patients (approximately 1,000).

Noted time point: newly diagnosed GD, antithyroid drugs for less than 3 months. Preparation of the TCR library used RNA extracted from PBMCs. This clonotype was detected only a few times. Its specificity is unknown. V was cut by 7 bases and J by 0 bases, with 12 bases left in between. The CDR3 has 13 amino acids. Germline assignment: CDR1 SQVTM and CDR2 ANQGSEA. Construction of the TCR beta libraries employed iRepertoire HTBI primers in conjunction with Arm-PCR of CDR3 regions. TCRdb re-analysed the multiplex PCR reads in MiXCR, keeping a single row per CDR3 protein. The sample lists 400,000 to 450,000 distinct CDR3 sequences, about 16% occurring once. The sample was also reused in another study, on T cells in Graves' hyperthyroidism and ophthalmopathy. This second report adds: A model using 13 V-J features told ophthalmopathy apart from stable hyperthyroidism.

The TCR originated in a woman aged 30 to 39 with Graves disease. The V gene is TRBV29-1, the J gene TRBJ2-5; D remains unclear. The sample was peripheral blood mononuclear cells (PBMCs), taken at new diagnosis, from a patient treated with antithyroid drugs. DNA of the CDR3: TGCAGCGCCCGGGCAGTTTACCAAGAGACCCAGTACTTC. It is translated as CSARAVYQETQYF.